The present entry profiles one T cell receptor beta chain with its context. Its antigen is still unknown. A single record per CDR3 protein comes from TCRdb applying MiXCR to the reads. The table has roughly 46,000 distinct CDR3 sequences, approximately 22% seen once. The data were obtained in a study of T cell repertoires in cytomegalovirus infection. Study-level information: CMV infection plus the matching HLA type was flagged by public TCR beta signatures.

Study-wide points: Dominant in the ex vivo response were TCR beta clonotypes restricted by HLA-C and specific for CMV. People with CMV and the relevant HLA were identified by cumulative public TCR beta family frequency.

The CDR3 runs 14 residues. The trim removed 7 bases at V and 4 bases at J, leaving 9 bases unmatched. The V gene's germline CDR1 is SNHLY and CDR2 FYNNEI. This chain connects TRBV2 to TRBJ2-7, with TRBD1 matching over 8 bases. The TCR comes from a human donor in good health (CMV status not recorded). Some clones in this sample may be carry-over from other donors' samples. Sequences were obtained from PBMCs, sequenced either directly or after in vitro stimulation (not recorded which). CDR3 residues: CASTQGRGRYEQYF. The CDR3 DNA is TGTGCCAGCACCCAAGGCAGGGGGCGGTACGAGCAGTACTTC.